This T cell receptor (beta chain) stems from a study of PD-1 blockade in classical Hodgkin lymphoma. Study information: Every 2 weeks, patients got 3 mg/kg intravenous nivolumab. Regarding the study as a whole: TCR diversity rose significantly by C4D1 in CD4+ but not CD8+ cells. Patients starting nivolumab under 1 year after ASCT were excluded.

Details on this clone: Its antigen is as yet unknown.

After autologous stem cell transplantation all patients relapsed, and prior brentuximab vedotin exposure differed between cohorts. This CDR3 is 16 amino acids long. With 7 bases clipped from V and 5 bases from J, the junction kept 12 bases outside the gene matches. Per the germline V gene, CDR1 is MNHEY and CDR2 is SMNVEV (reference sequence). Assay used: immunoSEQ multiplex PCR; TCRdb lists only in-frame clones, some missing. The data show nearly 100,000 clones, approximately 80% seen once. The receptor was derived from a human donor with classical Hodgkin lymphoma. The J gene is TRBJ2-3, the V gene TRBV27; 10 bases agree with TRBD1. The input for sequencing was peripheral blood mononuclear cells (PBMCs), taken at baseline. CDR3 nucleotide sequence: TGTGCCAGCACCCCCGTGAGGGGACAGGGGAGAGATACGCAGTATTTT. Its translation is CASTPVRGQGRDTQYF.